The rows below give T cell receptor beta chains drawn from one sample of a study of T cells in Graves' hyperthyroidism and ophthalmopathy. TCRdb recomputed calls from the multiplex PCR reads with MiXCR, one row per CDR3 protein. The data contain about 250,000 distinct CDR3 sequences, roughly 22% of them singletons. Sample: blood. Receptor source: a middle-aged woman with Graves' ophthalmopathy. The conserved cysteine and the conserved F or W are not part of the CDR3 here. Each record gives: J gene, CDR3 length, V gene, CDR3 protein.

J gene: TRBJ2-2
CDR3 length: 12
V gene: TRBV24-1
CDR3 protein: ATSVDLNTGELF

J gene: TRBJ1-2
CDR3 length: 10
V gene: TRBV6-1
CDR3 protein: ASSDQGLGYT

J gene: TRBJ2-5
CDR3 length: 14
V gene: TRBV5-1
CDR3 protein: ASSPGTSGGKETQY

J gene: TRBJ1-6
CDR3 length: 11
V gene: TRBV6-5
CDR3 protein: ASRAPENSPLH

J gene: TRBJ2-7
CDR3 length: 12
V gene: TRBV10-3
CDR3 protein: AIRAASGSYEQY

J gene: TRBJ1-1
CDR3 length: 13
V gene: TRBV6-2/TRBV6-3
CDR3 protein: ASSYSSTGNTEAF

J gene: TRBJ1-6
CDR3 length: 18
V gene: TRBV28
CDR3 protein: ASSPRGETTLDSYNSPLH

J gene: TRBJ2-7
CDR3 length: 12
V gene: TRBV7-8
CDR3 protein: ASSRTSEFYEQY

J gene: TRBJ1-2
CDR3 length: 12
V gene: TRBV7-6
CDR3 protein: ASSLGRGSYGYT

J gene: TRBJ2-7
CDR3 length: 13
V gene: TRBV28
CDR3 protein: ASSPWGVGQYEQY

J gene: TRBJ2-7
CDR3 length: 13
V gene: TRBV28
CDR3 protein: ASSYLAGDSYEQY

J gene: TRBJ1-2
CDR3 length: 12
V gene: TRBV6-1
CDR3 protein: ASRTGESNYGYT

J gene: TRBJ2-7
CDR3 length: 13
V gene: TRBV6-1
CDR3 protein: ASRAILAGIYEQY

J gene: TRBJ2-7
CDR3 length: 14
V gene: TRBV4-1
CDR3 protein: ASSHLAGVSSYEQY

J gene: TRBJ2-2
CDR3 length: 10
V gene: TRBV20-1
CDR3 protein: SARTELGELF

J gene: TRBJ1-3
CDR3 length: 14
V gene: TRBV11-2
CDR3 protein: ASSLVNRLSGNTIY

J gene: TRBJ1-1
CDR3 length: 13
V gene: TRBV19
CDR3 protein: ASSNFRGANTEAF

J gene: TRBJ2-6
CDR3 length: 14
V gene: TRBV20-1
CDR3 protein: SAELRRSSGANVLT

J gene: TRBJ2-1
CDR3 length: 12
V gene: TRBV20-1
CDR3 protein: SASGGTGGNEQF

J gene: TRBJ2-2
CDR3 length: 10
V gene: TRBV3-1
CDR3 protein: ASSPLPGELF

J gene: TRBJ2-5
CDR3 length: 12
V gene: TRBV6-5
CDR3 protein: ASSYVGGEETQY

J gene: TRBJ1-1
CDR3 length: 12
V gene: TRBV12-3/TRBV12-4
CDR3 protein: ASSFGPGNTEAF

J gene: TRBJ1-1
CDR3 length: 9
V gene: TRBV20-1
CDR3 protein: SVGYETEAF

J gene: TRBJ2-2
CDR3 length: 11
V gene: TRBV7-8
CDR3 protein: ASSMQVAGELF

J gene: TRBJ2-2
CDR3 length: 13
V gene: TRBV7-6
CDR3 protein: ASSLSSGNTGELF

J gene: TRBJ1-2
CDR3 length: 11
V gene: TRBV11-2
CDR3 protein: ASSSTVNYGYT

J gene: TRBJ1-2
CDR3 length: 12
V gene: TRBV5-1
CDR3 protein: ASSLLGQKYGYT

J gene: TRBJ2-2
CDR3 length: 10
V gene: TRBV30
CDR3 protein: AWRQGPGELF

J gene: TRBJ2-2
CDR3 length: 14
V gene: TRBV10-3
CDR3 protein: AITQGRGGKTGELF

J gene: TRBJ2-7
CDR3 length: 10
V gene: TRBV7-9
CDR3 protein: ASSLGLGEQY

J gene: TRBJ2-5
CDR3 length: 12
V gene: TRBV6-1
CDR3 protein: ASSAGWLEETQY

J gene: TRBJ2-5
CDR3 length: 12
V gene: TRBV28
CDR3 protein: ASSLWTSSVTQY

J gene: TRBJ2-7
CDR3 length: 15
V gene: TRBV5-1
CDR3 protein: ASSLHGGLASSYEQY

J gene: TRBJ2-1
CDR3 length: 14
V gene: TRBV7-6
CDR3 protein: ASSLVTGGIYNEQF

J gene: TRBJ1-1
CDR3 length: 12
V gene: TRBV9
CDR3 protein: ASSVGATNTEAF

J gene: TRBJ2-7
CDR3 length: 12
V gene: TRBV7-2
CDR3 protein: ASSLTAGAYEQY

J gene: TRBJ2-7
CDR3 length: 11
V gene: TRBV9
CDR3 protein: ASSTSGAYEQY

J gene: TRBJ1-5
CDR3 length: 12
V gene: TRBV6-1
CDR3 protein: ASSERGLSQPQH

J gene: TRBJ2-7
CDR3 length: 13
V gene: TRBV30
CDR3 protein: AWSVRLARSYEQY

J gene: TRBJ1-2
CDR3 length: 11
V gene: TRBV12-3/TRBV12-4
CDR3 protein: ATLDRGKYGYT

J gene: TRBJ1-2
CDR3 length: 12
V gene: TRBV19
CDR3 protein: ASRRTATYYGYT

J gene: TRBJ2-7
CDR3 length: 12
V gene: TRBV7-9
CDR3 protein: ASSSSGTVYEQY

J gene: TRBJ2-2
CDR3 length: 14
V gene: TRBV28
CDR3 protein: ASSSPQGGYTGELF

J gene: TRBJ2-7
CDR3 length: 16
V gene: TRBV7-2
CDR3 protein: ASSLAPGLAGHSGEQY

J gene: TRBJ2-7
CDR3 length: 11
V gene: TRBV6-1
CDR3 protein: ASGRASSYEQY

J gene: TRBJ2-5
CDR3 length: 13
V gene: TRBV5-1
CDR3 protein: ASSSSGTSEETQY

J gene: TRBJ2-7
CDR3 length: 10
V gene: TRBV12-3/TRBV12-4
CDR3 protein: ASSWGVGEQY

J gene: TRBJ1-6
CDR3 length: 12
V gene: TRBV6-6
CDR3 protein: ASSSGTGDSPLH

J gene: TRBJ1-2
CDR3 length: 11
V gene: TRBV6-1
CDR3 protein: ASSKQGRYGYA

J gene: TRBJ2-2
CDR3 length: 14
V gene: TRBV18
CDR3 protein: ASSPPSGRNAGELF

J gene: TRBJ2-7
CDR3 length: 13
V gene: TRBV28
CDR3 protein: ASSNLRREVYEQY

J gene: TRBJ2-5
CDR3 length: 15
V gene: TRBV11-1
CDR3 protein: ASSQGGSGTVKETQY

J gene: TRBJ1-5
CDR3 length: 11
V gene: TRBV20-1
CDR3 protein: SAREPPVGPQH

J gene: TRBJ2-5
CDR3 length: 13
V gene: TRBV12-3/TRBV12-4
CDR3 protein: ASSSSGTGYETQY

J gene: TRBJ1-1
CDR3 length: 13
V gene: TRBV5-1
CDR3 protein: ASSARTGGWTEAF

J gene: TRBJ2-7
CDR3 length: 13
V gene: TRBV7-2
CDR3 protein: ASSFGLAGGMEQY

J gene: TRBJ2-2
CDR3 length: 13
V gene: TRBV6-5
CDR3 protein: ASSYGGGNTGELF

J gene: TRBJ2-7
CDR3 length: 14
V gene: TRBV14
CDR3 protein: ASSQTHIGQSYEQY

J gene: TRBJ1-5
CDR3 length: 12
V gene: TRBV25-1
CDR3 protein: ASQGDLNNQPQH